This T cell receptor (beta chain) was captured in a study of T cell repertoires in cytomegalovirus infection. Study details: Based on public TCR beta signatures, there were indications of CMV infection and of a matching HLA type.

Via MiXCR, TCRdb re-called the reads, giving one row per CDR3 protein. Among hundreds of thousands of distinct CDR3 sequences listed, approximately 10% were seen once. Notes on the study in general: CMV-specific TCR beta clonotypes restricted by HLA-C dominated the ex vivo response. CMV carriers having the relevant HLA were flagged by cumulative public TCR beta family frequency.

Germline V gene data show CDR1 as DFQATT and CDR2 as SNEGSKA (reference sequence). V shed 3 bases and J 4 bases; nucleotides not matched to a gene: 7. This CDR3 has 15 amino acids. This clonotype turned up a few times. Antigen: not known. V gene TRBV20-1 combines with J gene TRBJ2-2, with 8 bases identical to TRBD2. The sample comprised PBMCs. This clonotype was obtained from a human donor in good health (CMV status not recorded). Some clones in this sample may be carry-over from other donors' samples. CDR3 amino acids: CSARRSGSVTGELFF. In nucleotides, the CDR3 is TGCAGTGCTAGGAGGAGCGGGAGTGTCACCGGGGAGCTGTTTTTT.